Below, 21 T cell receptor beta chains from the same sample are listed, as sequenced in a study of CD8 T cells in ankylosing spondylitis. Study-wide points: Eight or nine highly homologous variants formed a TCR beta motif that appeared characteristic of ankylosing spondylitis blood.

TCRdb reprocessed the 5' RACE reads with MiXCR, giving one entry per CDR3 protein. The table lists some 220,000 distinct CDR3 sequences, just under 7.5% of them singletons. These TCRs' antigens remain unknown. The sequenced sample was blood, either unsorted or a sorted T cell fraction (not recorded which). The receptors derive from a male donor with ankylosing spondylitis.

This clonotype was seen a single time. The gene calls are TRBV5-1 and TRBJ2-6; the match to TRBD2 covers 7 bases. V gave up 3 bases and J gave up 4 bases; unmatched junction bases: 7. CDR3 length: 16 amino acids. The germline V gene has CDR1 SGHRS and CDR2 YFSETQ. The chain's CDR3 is CASSSGEGSGANVLTF. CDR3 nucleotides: TGCGCCAGCAGCTCGGGGGAGGGGAGCGGGGCCAACGTCCTGACTTTC.

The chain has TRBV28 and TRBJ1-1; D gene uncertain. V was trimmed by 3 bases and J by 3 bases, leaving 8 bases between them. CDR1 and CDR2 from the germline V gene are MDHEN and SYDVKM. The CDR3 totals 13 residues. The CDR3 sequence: CASSFPADTEAFF. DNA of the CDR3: TGTGCCAGCAGTTTCCCTGCGGACACTGAAGCTTTCTTT.

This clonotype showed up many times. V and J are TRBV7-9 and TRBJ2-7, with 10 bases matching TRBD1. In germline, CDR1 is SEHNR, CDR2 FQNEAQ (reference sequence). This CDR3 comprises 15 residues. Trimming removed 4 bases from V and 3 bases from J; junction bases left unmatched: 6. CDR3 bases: TGTGCCAGCAGCTCATCGGGACAGGGGTACTACGAGCAGTACTTC. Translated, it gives CASSSSGQGYYEQYF.

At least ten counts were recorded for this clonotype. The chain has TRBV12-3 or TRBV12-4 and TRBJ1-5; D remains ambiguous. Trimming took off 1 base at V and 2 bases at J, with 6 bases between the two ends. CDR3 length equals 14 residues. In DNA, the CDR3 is TGTGCCAGCAGTTTAGTCGGACGCAATCAGCCCCAGCATTTT. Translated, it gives CASSLVGRNQPQHF.

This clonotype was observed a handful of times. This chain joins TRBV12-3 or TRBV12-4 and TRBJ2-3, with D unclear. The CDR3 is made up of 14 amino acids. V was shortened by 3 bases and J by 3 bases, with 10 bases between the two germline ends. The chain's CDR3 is CASSFVATTDTQYF. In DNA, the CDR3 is TGTGCCAGCAGTTTTGTGGCAACGACAGATACGCAGTATTTT.

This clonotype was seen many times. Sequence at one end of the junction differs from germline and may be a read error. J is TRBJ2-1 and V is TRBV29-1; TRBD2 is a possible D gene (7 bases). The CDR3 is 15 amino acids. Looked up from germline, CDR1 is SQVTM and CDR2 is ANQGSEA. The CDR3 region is CSVEGGRESNNEQFF. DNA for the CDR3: TGCAGCGTCGAAGGGGGGCGGGAGTCGAACAATGAGCAGTTCTTC.

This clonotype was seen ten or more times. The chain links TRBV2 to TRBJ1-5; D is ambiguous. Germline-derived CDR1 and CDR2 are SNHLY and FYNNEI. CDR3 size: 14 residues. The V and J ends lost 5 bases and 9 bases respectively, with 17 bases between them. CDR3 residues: CASSSRGSLGPQHF. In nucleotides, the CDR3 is TGTGCCAGCAGTTCTAGAGGATCTCTCGGGCCCCAGCATTTT.

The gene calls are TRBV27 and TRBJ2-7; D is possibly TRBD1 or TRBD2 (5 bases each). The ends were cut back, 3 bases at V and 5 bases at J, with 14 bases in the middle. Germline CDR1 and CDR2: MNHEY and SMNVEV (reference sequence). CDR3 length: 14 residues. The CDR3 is CASSFDMGVHEQYF. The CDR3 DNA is TGTGCCAGCAGTTTTGACATGGGGGTCCACGAGCAGTACTTC.

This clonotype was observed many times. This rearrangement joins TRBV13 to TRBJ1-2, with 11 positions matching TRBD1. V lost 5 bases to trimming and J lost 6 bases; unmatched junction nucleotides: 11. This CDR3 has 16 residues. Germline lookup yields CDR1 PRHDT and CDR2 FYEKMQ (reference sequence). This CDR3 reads CASSPGQGDPLDGYTF. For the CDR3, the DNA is TGTGCCAGCAGCCCGGGACAGGGGGATCCTTTAGATGGCTACACCTTC.

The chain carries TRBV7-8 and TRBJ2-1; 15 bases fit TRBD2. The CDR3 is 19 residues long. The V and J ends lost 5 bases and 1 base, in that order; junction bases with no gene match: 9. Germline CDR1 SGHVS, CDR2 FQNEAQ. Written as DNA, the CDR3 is TGTGCCAGCAGCATACCCGGGACTAGCGGGAGGCCTTCCTACAATGAGCAGTTCTTC. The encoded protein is CASSIPGTSGRPSYNEQFF.

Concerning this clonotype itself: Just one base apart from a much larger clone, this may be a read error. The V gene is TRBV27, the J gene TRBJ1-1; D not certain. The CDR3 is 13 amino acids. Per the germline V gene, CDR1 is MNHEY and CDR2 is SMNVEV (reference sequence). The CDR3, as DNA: TGTGCCAGCAGTTTACAGAGGAACACTGAAGCTCTCTTT. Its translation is CASSLQRNTEALF.

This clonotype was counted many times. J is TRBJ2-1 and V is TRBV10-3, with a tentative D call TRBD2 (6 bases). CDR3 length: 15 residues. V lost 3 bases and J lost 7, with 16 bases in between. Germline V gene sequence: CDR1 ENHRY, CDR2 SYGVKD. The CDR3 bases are TGTGCCATCAGTGATGCCGGGACTCGTTATAATGAGCAGTTCTTC. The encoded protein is CAISDAGTRYNEQFF.

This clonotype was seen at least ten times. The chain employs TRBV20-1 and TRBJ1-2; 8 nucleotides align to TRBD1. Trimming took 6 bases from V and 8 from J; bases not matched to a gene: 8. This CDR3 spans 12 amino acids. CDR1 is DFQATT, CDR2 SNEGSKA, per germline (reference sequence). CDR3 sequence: CSAKDRDSGYTF. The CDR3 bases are TGCAGTGCAAAGGACAGGGACAGCGGCTACACCTTC.

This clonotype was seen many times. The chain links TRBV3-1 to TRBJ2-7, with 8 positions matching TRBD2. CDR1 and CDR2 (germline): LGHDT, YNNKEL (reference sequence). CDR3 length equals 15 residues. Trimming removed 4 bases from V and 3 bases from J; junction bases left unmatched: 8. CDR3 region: CASSLGSGVYYEQYF. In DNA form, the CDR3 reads TGTGCCAGCAGCCTGGGTAGCGGGGTTTACTACGAGCAGTACTTC.

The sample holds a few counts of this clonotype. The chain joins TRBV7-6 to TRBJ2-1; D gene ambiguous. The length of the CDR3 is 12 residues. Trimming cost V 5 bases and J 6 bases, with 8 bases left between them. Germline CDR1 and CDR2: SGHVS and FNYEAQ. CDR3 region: CASSVGPNEQFF. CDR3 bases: TGTGCCAGCAGCGTTGGTCCCAATGAGCAGTTCTTC.

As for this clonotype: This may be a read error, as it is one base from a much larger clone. The CDR3 spells CASSHVDGAGEKLFF. As DNA, the CDR3 is TGCGCCAGCAGCCATGTGGACGGGGCGGGTGAAAAACTGTTTTTT. The chain joins TRBV4-3 to TRBJ1-4, with D perhaps matching TRBD1 (5 bases). V was clipped by 3 bases and J by 7 bases, with 15 bases between them. Germline V gene lookup returns CDR1 LGHNA and CDR2 YSLEER. The CDR3 sequence is 15 residues long.

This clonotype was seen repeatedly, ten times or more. CDR3 residues: CASSSSPSSYNEQFF. CDR3 bases: TGTGCCAGCAGCTCATCTCCGAGCTCCTACAATGAGCAGTTCTTC. The chain has TRBV7-8 and TRBJ2-1; D uncertain. Per the germline V gene, CDR1 is SGHVS and CDR2 is FQNEAQ. The germline V and J ends were trimmed by 4 bases and 0 bases, with 10 bases remaining between them. This CDR3 is 15 amino acids long.

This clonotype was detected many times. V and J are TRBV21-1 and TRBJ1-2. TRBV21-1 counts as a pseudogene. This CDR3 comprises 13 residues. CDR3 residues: CASSKDPSLGYTF. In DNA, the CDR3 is TGTGCCAGCAGCAAAGATCCTAGTTTGGGCTACACCTTC.

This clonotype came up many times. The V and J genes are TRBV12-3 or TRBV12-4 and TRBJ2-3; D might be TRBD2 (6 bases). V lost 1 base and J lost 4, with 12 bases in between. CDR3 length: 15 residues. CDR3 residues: CASSLGRGAADTQYF. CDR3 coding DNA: TGTGCCAGCAGTTTAGGGCGGGGTGCGGCAGATACGCAGTATTTT.

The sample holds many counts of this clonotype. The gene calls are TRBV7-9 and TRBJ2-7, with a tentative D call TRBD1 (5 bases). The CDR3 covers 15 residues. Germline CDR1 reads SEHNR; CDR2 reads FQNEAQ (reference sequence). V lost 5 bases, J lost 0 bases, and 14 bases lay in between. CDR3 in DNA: TGTGCCAGCAGCCCTCGACAGTTTAACTCCTACGAGCAGTACTTC. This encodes CASSPRQFNSYEQYF. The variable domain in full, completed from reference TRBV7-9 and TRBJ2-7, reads DTGVSQNPRHKITKRGQNVTFRCDPISEHNRLYWYRQTLGQGPEFLTYFQNEAQLEKSRLLSDRFSAERPKGSFSTLEIQRTEQGDSAMYLCASSPRQFNSYEQYFGPGTRLTVT.

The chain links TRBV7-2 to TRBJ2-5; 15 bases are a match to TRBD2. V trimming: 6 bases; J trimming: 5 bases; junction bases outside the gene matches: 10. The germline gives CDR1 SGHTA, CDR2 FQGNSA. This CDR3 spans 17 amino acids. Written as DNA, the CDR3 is TGTGCCAGCAGGCAAGCCGGGACTAGCGGGGGGAAGGAGACCCAGTACTTC. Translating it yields CASRQAGTSGGKETQYF. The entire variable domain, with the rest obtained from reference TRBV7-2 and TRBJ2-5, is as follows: GAGVSQSPSNKVTEKGKDVELRCDPISGHTALYWYRQSLGQGLEFLIYFQGNSAPDKSGLPSDRFSAERTGGSVSTLTIQRTQQEDSAVYLCASRQAGTSGGKETQYFGPGTRLLVL.